The 29 T cell receptor beta chains reported below all come from one sample, sequenced in a study of neoadjuvant anti-PD-1 for oral cavity cancer (dated by TCRdb to about 2021). Libraries were constructed by the immunoSEQ multiplex PCR assay. In its TCRdb copy, this immuneACCESS table keeps in-frame sequences only and misses some clones. Where compared with another copy, unresolved V genes explain less than half of these, and the others have no known cause. This sample gives 10,000 to 15,000 clones in total; about three fifths of them show up just once. The top ten hold 2% to 2.5% of the sample. The sample's time point label, in plain terms: before neoadjuvant nivolumab. Sequenced material: PBMCs, taken before nivolumab (anti-PD-1) treatment. The receptors come from a person between 40 and 85 years old with oral cavity squamous cell carcinoma.

V is TRBV7-9 and J is TRBJ2-7, with 7 bases that match TRBD1. V shed 5 bases and J 4 bases; nucleotides not matched to a gene: 2. The CDR3 runs 12 residues. CDR1 is SEHNR and CDR2 is FQNEAQ in the germline V gene (reference sequence). The CDR3 here is CASSPTGYEQYF. For the CDR3, the DNA is TGTGCCAGCAGCCCGACAGGGTACGAGCAGTACTTC.

The chain couples TRBV2 to TRBJ2-2; 8 positions match TRBD1. Germline assignment: CDR1 SNHLY and CDR2 FYNNEI. The V gene end was trimmed by 7 bases and the J gene end by 5 bases; junction bases not matched to a gene: 6. There are 14 residues in the CDR3. CDR3 in amino acids: CASTLRQGTGELFF. The CDR3 region has the DNA TGTGCCAGCACCCTTCGACAGGGGACCGGGGAGCTGTTTTTT.

V gene TRBV7-2 combines with J gene TRBJ2-3; the D gene is possibly TRBD2 (5 bases). CDR1 and CDR2 from the germline V gene are SGHTA and FQGNSA. The CDR3 loop spans 16 amino acids. V was trimmed by 5 bases and J by 7 bases, leaving 22 bases between them. The CDR3 DNA reads as TGTGCCAGCAGCCCCCAGGCGGGTTTACAAACCCATACGCAGTATTTT. Residues: CASSPQAGLQTHTQYF.

This clone qualifies as large. The chain links TRBV7-9 to TRBJ2-5; perhaps TRBD2 as D (6 bases). The CDR3 contains 13 residues. The V and J ends lost 3 bases and 6 bases respectively, with 11 bases between them. Germline CDR1 reads SEHNR; CDR2 reads FQNEAQ (reference sequence). The CDR3 here is CASSFGGVKTQYF. The CDR3 region has the DNA TGTGCCAGCAGCTTCGGCGGGGTGAAGACCCAGTACTTC.

This clone was picked up a small number of times. The J gene is TRBJ1-1, the V gene TRBV9; no definite D call. This CDR3 spans 14 amino acids. Germline values: CDR1 SGDLS, CDR2 YYNGEE. Trimming took off 0 bases at V and 3 bases at J, with 9 bases between the two ends. CDR3 in amino acids: CASSVGVGYTEAFF. In DNA form, the CDR3 reads TGTGCCAGCAGCGTAGGGGTGGGTTACACTGAAGCTTTCTTT.

The CDR3 nucleotides are TGTGCCAGCAGCTCCAGGGGGCTCTCCTACGAGCAGTACTTC. Translated, it gives CASSSRGLSYEQYF. This chain links TRBV5-4 with TRBJ2-7; TRBD1 agrees at 8 bases. J lost 0 bases, V lost 3 bases, and 2 bases had no gene match. The CDR3 length is 14 residues. Per germline, CDR1 SGHNT and CDR2 YYREEE (reference sequence).

The CDR3 nucleotides read TGCAGCGCAGTACAGGGGATCTCCTACGAGCAGTACTTC. The encoded protein is CSAVQGISYEQYF. This sequence joins TRBV29-1 and TRBJ2-7, with TRBD1 identical over 7 bases. The CDR3 sequence is 13 residues long. CDR1 and CDR2 (germline): SQVTM, ANQGSEA. After removal of 7 bases from V and 0 bases from J, the junction contained 6 bases not matched to a gene.

The chain has TRBV6-1 and TRBJ2-5; D is perhaps TRBD1 (6 bases). The CDR3 is made up of 14 amino acids. V was shortened by 6 bases and J by 4 bases, with 15 bases between the two germline ends. Germline V gene data show CDR1 as MNHNS and CDR2 as SASEGT. The chain's CDR3 is CASSRYRARETQYF. DNA of the CDR3: TGTGCCAGCAGCAGATACAGGGCTCGAGAGACCCAGTACTTC.

The gene calls are TRBV5-1 and TRBJ2-1, with 7 nucleotides matching TRBD1. Germline assignment: CDR1 SGHRS and CDR2 YFSETQ. Trimming removed 3 bases from V and 4 bases from J; junction bases left unmatched: 7. The CDR3 sequence is 15 residues long. CDR3: CASSSSGTDYNEQFF. The CDR3 DNA reads as TGCGCCAGCAGCTCTTCCGGGACAGATTACAATGAGCAGTTCTTC.

The chain couples TRBV5-1 to TRBJ2-5, with 8 bases matching TRBD1. CDR3 size: 14 residues. Germline CDR1 reads SGHRS; CDR2 reads YFSETQ. V gave up 5 bases and J gave up 3 bases; unmatched junction bases: 6. The CDR3 DNA is TGCGCCAGCAGAATATGGGGACAGGAAGAGACCCAGTACTTC. Protein sequence: CASRIWGQEETQYF.

This rearrangement joins TRBV15 to TRBJ1-5; 11 nucleotides line up with TRBD1. V lost 2 bases, J lost 5 bases, and 5 bases stayed unmatched. The CDR3 totals 16 residues. The germline gives CDR1 LNHNV, CDR2 YYDKDF (reference sequence). CDR3 protein: CATSRWGQGGDQPQHF. In nucleotides, the CDR3 is TGTGCCACCAGCAGATGGGGACAGGGGGGCGATCAGCCCCAGCATTTT.

V usage is TRBV29-1 and J usage is TRBJ1-2; no definite D call. CDR1 SQVTM and CDR2 ANQGSEA come from the germline V gene. Trimming removed 4 bases from V and 1 base from J, with 10 bases in between. This CDR3 has 13 amino acids. The CDR3 reads CSVGSALNYGYTF. For the CDR3, the DNA is TGCAGCGTTGGTTCAGCACTTAACTATGGCTACACCTTC. The whole variable domain, remainder taken from reference TRBV29-1 and TRBJ1-2, is SAVISQKPSRDICQRGTSLTIQCQVDSQVTMMFWYRQQPGQSLTLIATANQGSEATYESGFVIDKFPISRPNLTFSTLTVSNMSPEDSSIYLCSVGSALNYGYTFGSGTRLTVV.

The chain joins TRBV11-2 to TRBJ2-1; 8 bases fit TRBD2. The CDR3 totals 16 residues. Trimming removed 4 bases from V and 8 bases from J; junction bases left unmatched: 13. Germline assignment: CDR1 SGHAT and CDR2 FQNNGV. The CDR3 coding sequence is TGTGCCAGCAGCTCCCGGGTCCAGCGGGAGCGCGATGAGCAGTTCTTC. Protein product: CASSSRVQRERDEQFF.

The V gene is TRBV5-1, the J gene TRBJ2-7; 9 bases align to TRBD1. Germline-derived CDR1 and CDR2 are SGHRS and YFSETQ. This CDR3 has 15 amino acids. V gave up 4 bases and J gave up 6 bases; unmatched junction bases: 11. As DNA, the CDR3 is TGCGCCAGCAGCCTTCTCAGGGACAGGGTAGGCGAGCAGTACTTC. Amino acid sequence: CASSLLRDRVGEQYF.

This clone was recorded only once. As DNA, the CDR3 is TGTGCCAGTAGTAGCCGCCTGGGGGGCGTAGGCAATCAGCCCCAGCATTTT. Translating gives CASSSRLGGVGNQPQHF. The chain links TRBV19 to TRBJ1-5, with D perhaps matching TRBD1 (6 bases). Germline loops: CDR1 LNHDA, CDR2 SQIVND (reference sequence). CDR3 length equals 17 residues. V lost 4 bases, J lost 2 bases, and 18 bases lay in between.

The rearrangement links TRBV4-1 to TRBJ1-5, with D perhaps matching TRBD1 (5 bases). The V end was cut by 0 bases, the J end by 4 bases, with 16 bases between. Germline-derived CDR1 and CDR2 are MGHRA and YSYEKL. CDR3 length equals 17 residues. This CDR3 reads CASSQEPTRGGNQPQHF. CDR3 nucleotides: TGCGCCAGCAGCCAAGAACCCACCCGCGGGGGGAATCAGCCCCAGCATTTT.

The CDR3 region has the DNA TGTGCCAGCAGGTGGACAGGGAGCTCCTACGAGCAGTACTTC. Translation: CASRWTGSSYEQYF. The rearrangement links TRBV6-6 to TRBJ2-7, with 8 bases aligning to TRBD1. This CDR3 comprises 14 residues. Germline CDR1 is MNHNY and CDR2 is SVGAGI (reference sequence). J lost 0 bases, V lost 6 bases, and 4 bases had no gene match.

The rearrangement uses TRBV5-1 and TRBJ1-1; weak D call: TRBD1 (6 bases). CDR1 is SGHRS and CDR2 is YFSETQ in the germline V gene. This CDR3 is 15 amino acids long. Trimming shortened V by 4 bases and J by 0 bases, and 13 bases separated the two germline ends. The CDR3 here is CASSPEQGLNTEAFF. CDR3 nucleotides: TGCGCCAGCAGCCCGGAACAGGGATTGAACACTGAAGCTTTCTTT.

This clone was detected a few times. This rearrangement joins TRBV7-6 to TRBJ2-5; 7 bases fit TRBD2. Per the germline V gene, CDR1 is SGHVS and CDR2 is FNYEAQ. The J segment lost 4 bases and the V segment lost 4 bases, leaving 12 bases of the junction unmatched. The CDR3 spans 16 residues. The CDR3 spells CASSSGLLPGGETQYF. DNA of the CDR3: TGTGCCAGCAGCTCCGGCTTGCTCCCGGGGGGAGAGACCCAGTACTTC.

The chain carries TRBV6-4 and TRBJ2-1, with 9 bases that match TRBD2. The CDR3 covers 14 residues. The V and J ends lost 6 bases and 5 bases, in that order; junction bases with no gene match: 5. Germline V gives CDR1 MRHNA, CDR2 SNTAGT. The CDR3 DNA reads as TGTGCCAGCAGAGTACTAGCGGGCCACAATGAGCAGTTCTTC. Residues: CASRVLAGHNEQFF.

The J gene is TRBJ1-4, the V gene TRBV5-1; D unresolved. Germline loops: CDR1 SGHRS, CDR2 YFSETQ. V was pared by 5 bases and J by 0 bases, with 11 bases between. The CDR3 contains 15 residues. Here the CDR3 DNA reads TGCGCCAGCAGTACAGCAACAACAACTAATGAAAAACTGTTTTTT. Protein product: CASSTATTTNEKLFF.

V usage is TRBV5-1 and J usage is TRBJ2-5, with D maybe TRBD1 (5 bases). This CDR3 region has 14 residues. The V gene's germline CDR1 is SGHRS and CDR2 YFSETQ. The V and J ends lost 3 bases and 3 bases respectively, with 12 bases between them. The CDR3 here is CASSWGTGEETQYF. Here the CDR3 DNA reads TGCGCCAGCAGCTGGGGCACAGGAGAAGAGACCCAGTACTTC. Together with reference TRBV5-1 and TRBJ2-5, the CDR3 gives the full variable domain: KAGVTQTPRYLIKTRGQQVTLSCSPISGHRSVSWYQQTPGQGLQFLFEYFSETQRNKGNFPGRFSGRQFSNSRSEMNVSTLELGDSALYLCASSWGTGEETQYFGPGTRLLVL.

The chain carries TRBV4-1 and TRBJ1-1; D is ambiguous. CDR3 size: 18 residues. V shed 0 bases and J shed 0 bases, with 17 bases lying between them. The germline gives CDR1 MGHRA, CDR2 YSYEKL. The CDR3 region is CASSQEAGRFDMNTEAFF. DNA of the CDR3: TGCGCCAGCAGCCAAGAAGCTGGCAGATTCGACATGAACACTGAAGCTTTCTTT.

This chain uses TRBV6-4 with TRBJ1-1, with D hard to call. This CDR3 has 14 amino acids. CDR1 is MRHNA and CDR2 is SNTAGT in the germline V gene. Trimming removed 3 bases at V and 1 base at J, with 9 bases between. The CDR3 DNA sequence: TGTGCCAGCAGTGATCTCTCAACGAACACTGAAGCTTTCTTT. It translates to CASSDLSTNTEAFF.

CDR3 nucleotide sequence: TGTGCCAGCAGTGAGGACAGGGCGGGATACCAGCCCCAGCATTTT. It encodes CASSEDRAGYQPQHF. The chain combines TRBV2 with TRBJ1-5; 8 bases fit TRBD1. Germline loops: CDR1 SNHLY, CDR2 FYNNEI. Trimming took 3 bases from V and 7 from J; bases not matched to a gene: 8. CDR3 length: 15 amino acids.

This clone has just one count. V usage is TRBV6-1 and J usage is TRBJ2-7, with 8 bases that match TRBD2. J was trimmed by 2 bases and V by 10 bases; bases with no gene match: 7. The CDR3 sequence is 13 residues long. The V gene's germline CDR1 is MNHNS and CDR2 SASEGT. The CDR3 sequence: CATRWREAYEQYF. Written as DNA, the CDR3 is TGTGCCACCCGCTGGCGGGAGGCCTACGAGCAGTACTTC.

This clone was picked up one time. This chain links TRBV2 with TRBJ2-1; 8 bases match TRBD1. Germline V CDR1 and CDR2: SNHLY, FYNNEI. This CDR3 contains 15 residues. V lost 6 bases and J lost 5; bases outside the gene matches: 9. The CDR3 sequence: CASRPGTGANNEQFF. The CDR3 coding sequence is TGTGCCAGCAGACCCGGGACAGGTGCGAACAATGAGCAGTTCTTC.

The V and J genes are TRBV11-2 and TRBJ2-7; D unclear. This CDR3 is 14 amino acids long. Germline CDR1 SGHAT, CDR2 FQNNGV. V was cut by 1 base and J by 3 bases, with 10 bases left in between. Written as DNA, the CDR3 is TGTGCCAGCAGCTTAGTCGTAAGTGACTACGAGCAGTACTTC. The encoded protein is CASSLVVSDYEQYF.

The chain joins TRBV5-1 to TRBJ2-1; 9 bases match TRBD2. This CDR3 is built from 17 residues. Trimming removed 0 bases from V and 8 bases from J; junction bases left unmatched: 12. Looked up from germline, CDR1 is SGHRS and CDR2 is YFSETQ. The CDR3 protein is CASSLDGLAIAGDEQFF. CDR3 DNA: TGCGCCAGCAGCTTGGACGGACTAGCGATAGCGGGGGATGAGCAGTTCTTC. Full variable domain (missing parts from reference TRBV5-1 and TRBJ2-1): KAGVTQTPRYLIKTRGQQVTLSCSPISGHRSVSWYQQTPGQGLQFLFEYFSETQRNKGNFPGRFSGRQFSNSRSEMNVSTLELGDSALYLCASSLDGLAIAGDEQFFGPGTRLTVL.